These 30 T cell receptor beta chains originate from one sample sequenced in a study of blood T cells in healthy people across ages. A second about 7 to 12 cycle PCR used barcoded and J-beta primers. TCRdb re-called the 5' RACE reads through MiXCR, storing one row per CDR3 protein. Of 550,000 to 800,000 distinct CDR3 sequences listed, 32% are singletons. Material: blood. Receptors originate from an elderly woman in good health.

The chain carries TRBV7-2 and TRBJ2-5; 13 nucleotides agree with TRBD2. The J call is uncertain, as TRBJ2-7 better fits the DNA end. Germline V CDR1 and CDR2: SGHTA, FQGNSA. This CDR3 has 18 residues. Written as DNA, the CDR3 is TGTGCCAGCAGCTTAGCTACTAGCGGGGGGGCCAATGTCCGCGAGCAGTACTTC. It encodes CASSLATSGGANVREQYF.

This clonotype has ten or more counts. The CDR3 DNA is TGCAGTGCTAGACTGAACACTGAAGCTTTCTTT. Protein sequence: CSARLNTEAFF. The chain joins TRBV20-1 to TRBJ1-1; the D is unclear. Trimming cost V 2 bases and J 0 bases, with 1 base left between them. The CDR3 is 11 amino acids. CDR1 is DFQATT, CDR2 SNEGSKA, per germline (reference sequence).

A word on this clonotype: One base away lies a much larger clone, so this may be a sequencing read error. The chain links TRBV7-4 to TRBJ1-2; weak D call: TRBD1 (6 bases). Germline CDR1 reads SGHVT; CDR2 reads SQSDAQ. The length of the CDR3 is 15 residues. The CDR3 sequence: CASSLEQGPNYGCTF. The CDR3 DNA follows: TGTGCCAGCAGCTTAGAACAGGGACCTAACTATGGCTGCACCTTC.

This clonotype occurred many times. CDR3 region: CASSLGPATGELFF. The CDR3 region has the DNA TGTGCCAGCAGCTTAGGACCAGCCACCGGGGAGCTGTTTTTT. The V and J genes are TRBV7-2 and TRBJ2-2; no reliable D call. Between the trimmed V and J ends, which lost 1 base and 4 bases, there was a span of 7 bases. Germline values: CDR1 SGHTA, CDR2 FQGNSA. The CDR3 loop spans 14 amino acids.

This clonotype was counted a few times. V and J are TRBV29-1 and TRBJ1-1; 11 nucleotides agree with TRBD1. The ends lost 6 bases at V and 1 base at J; junction bases unmatched: 7. CDR3 length: 15 amino acids. The germline V gene encodes CDR1 SQVTM and CDR2 ANQGSEA. Here the CDR3 reads CSVADRGRRNTEAFF. CDR3 nucleotide sequence: TGCAGCGTGGCGGACAGGGGGCGTAGGAACACTGAAGCTTTCTTT.

This clonotype has ten or more counts. The chain is built from TRBV3-1 and TRBJ2-7; 11 positions agree with TRBD1. Germline lookup yields CDR1 LGHDT and CDR2 YNNKEL (reference sequence). The junction had 7 bases not matched to a gene; V was cut back by 0 bases and J by 6 bases. This CDR3 is 16 amino acids long. The CDR3: CASSQEAPGTGGEQYF. Here the CDR3 DNA reads TGTGCCAGCAGCCAAGAGGCCCCCGGGACAGGGGGCGAGCAGTACTTC.

This chain uses TRBV4-3 with TRBJ1-2, with TRBD1 identical over 9 bases. CDR3 length equals 18 residues. J was trimmed by 6 bases and V by 1 base; bases with no gene match: 15. Germline values: CDR1 LGHNA, CDR2 YSLEER. CDR3 region: CASSQGPGRGQGMDGYTF. The CDR3 DNA is TGCGCCAGCAGCCAAGGCCCCGGCCGAGGACAGGGGATGGATGGCTACACCTTC.

Comments on this clonotype: A much bigger clone sits one base away, suggesting this may be a read error. CDR3 bases: TGTACCAGCAGCTATCAACGGATCTACGAGCAGTACTTC. This translates into CTSSYQRIYEQYF. This chain connects TRBV7-2 to TRBJ2-4, with unresolved D. The assigned J gene may be wrong: the sequence end matches TRBJ2-7 better. The CDR3 consists of 13 residues. Germline V lookup: CDR1 SGHTA, CDR2 FQGNSA.

In this sample, this clonotype turned up a few times. The V call is TRBV6-2 or TRBV6-3, the J call TRBJ2-2; TRBD1 or TRBD2 may be the D gene (5 bases each). Per the germline V gene, CDR1 is MNHEY and CDR2 is SVGEGT. V gave up 6 bases and J gave up 2 bases, with 16 bases separating them. The CDR3 extends over 16 amino acids. The CDR3 nucleotides are TGTGCCAGCAGCCCTGTCGGGACCCTAAACACCGGGGAGCTGTTTTTT. This encodes CASSPVGTLNTGELFF.

J is TRBJ1-1 and V is TRBV9, with 9 bases identical to TRBD1. After removal of 4 bases from V and 3 bases from J, the junction contained 7 bases not matched to a gene. Germline lookup yields CDR1 SGDLS and CDR2 YYNGEE. This CDR3 is 15 amino acids long. The CDR3 DNA reads as TGTGCCAGCAGCCAAGGACAGGGGAGGCACACTGAAGCTTTCTTT. It is translated as CASSQGQGRHTEAFF.

V is TRBV20-1 and J is TRBJ1-2; D not resolved. Trimming shortened V by 0 bases and J by 7 bases, and 15 bases separated the two germline ends. CDR3 length: 14 residues. Germline CDR1 and CDR2: DFQATT and SNEGSKA (reference sequence). As DNA, the CDR3 is TGCAGTGCTAGAGAGTCTGGGAGGGCTAGTGGCTACACCTTC. It encodes CSARESGRASGYTF.

V is TRBV12-3 or TRBV12-4 and J is TRBJ1-1; D gene ambiguous. Trimming took 6 bases from V and 1 from J, leaving 9 bases between them. This CDR3 contains 13 residues. CDR3: CASRLRTNTEAFF. The CDR3 DNA follows: TGTGCCAGCAGGTTACGGACGAACACTGAAGCTTTCTTT.

Regarding this clonotype: A much more abundant neighbour one base away suggests this may be a read error. The CDR3 loop reads CSAREAGQFNYGYTF. Here the CDR3 DNA reads TGCAGTGCTAGAGAGGCCGGACAGTTTAACTATGGCTACACCTTC. The J gene is TRBJ1-2, the V gene TRBV20-1, with D perhaps matching TRBD1 (6 bases). V lost 0 bases, J lost 1 base, and 12 bases lay in between. The V gene's germline CDR1 is DFQATT and CDR2 SNEGSKA (reference sequence). This CDR3 spans 15 amino acids.

This clonotype was detected ten times or more. The chain uses TRBV4-3 and TRBJ2-3, with 15 bases that match TRBD2. In germline, CDR1 is LGHNA, CDR2 YSLEER. V shed 4 bases, J shed 4 bases, and the junction held 6 bases outside the gene matches. The CDR3 is 17 amino acids. The CDR3 bases are TGCGCCAGCAGCCCTACAAGGACTAGCGGGGGGGCAGATACGCAGTATTTT. Translating gives CASSPTRTSGGADTQYF.

This clonotype was seen ten or more times. V and J are TRBV10-3 and TRBJ2-1; tentative D call: TRBD2 (8 bases). This CDR3 is 17 amino acids long. Looked up from germline, CDR1 is ENHRY and CDR2 is SYGVKD. V dropped 6 bases and J dropped 5 bases, with 23 bases sitting between them. The chain's CDR3 is CAISRGIAGITDNEQFF. The CDR3 region has the DNA TGTGCCATCAGCAGGGGGATAGCGGGGATAACAGACAATGAGCAGTTCTTC.

V is TRBV30 and J is TRBJ1-2; 7 bases line up with TRBD1. Germline CDR1 is GTSNPN and CDR2 is SVGIG (reference sequence). CDR3 size: 14 residues. V was pared by 4 bases and J by 2 bases, with 7 bases of the junction left unmatched. The CDR3 coding sequence is TGTGCCTGGAACTATCGGGACAGAAACTATGGCTACACCTTC. It translates to CAWNYRDRNYGYTF.

The chain employs TRBV21-1 and TRBJ2-2; TRBD2 is taken as the D call from the table, unchecked against the DNA. TRBV21-1 is termed a pseudogene. The CDR3 spans 15 residues. The chain's CDR3 is CASSTTSPCTGELFF. The CDR3 region has the DNA TGTGCCAGCAGCACGACTAGCCCTTGTACCGGGGAGCTGTTTTTT.

This clonotype was seen more than once but under ten times. This may arise from a read error, as a much more abundant clone is one base away. The J gene is TRBJ2-5, the V gene TRBV5-1; TRBD1 matches at 8 bases. Germline loops: CDR1 SGHRS, CDR2 YFSETQ. Trimming removed 4 bases from V and 11 bases from J; junction bases left unmatched: 16. CDR3 length equals 15 residues. CDR3 in amino acids: CASSMNDRGIYGQYF. For the CDR3, the DNA is TGCGCCAGCAGCATGAATGACAGGGGTATCTACGGGCAGTACTTC.

There are many counts of this clonotype. The V call is TRBV11-1, the J call TRBJ2-1, with TRBD2 matching over 8 bases. CDR3 length: 16 amino acids. Germline trimming cut 6 bases from V and 0 bases from J; bases unmatched to any gene: 7. Germline loops: CDR1 SGHAT, CDR2 FQDESV (reference sequence). The CDR3 nucleotides read TGTGCCAGCAGTTCAACAGCGGGAGACTCCTACAATGAGCAGTTCTTC. Protein sequence: CASSSTAGDSYNEQFF. Using reference TRBV11-1 and TRBJ2-1 for the parts outside the CDR3, the full variable domain is EAEVAQSPRYKITEKSQAVAFWCDPISGHATLYWYRQILGQGPELLVQFQDESVVDDSQLPKDRFSAERLKGVDSTLKIQPAELGDSAMYLCASSSTAGDSYNEQFFGPGTRLTVL.

The CDR3 nucleotides are TGTGCCTGGGATAAGGGGAGCGGGGGGGTCGCAGATACGCAGTATTTT. Its protein product is CAWDKGSGGVADTQYF. The rearrangement joins TRBV30 to TRBJ2-3, with 10 bases fitting TRBD2. The trim removed 5 bases at V and 4 bases at J, leaving 12 bases unmatched. The CDR3 totals 16 residues. Germline V gene lookup returns CDR1 GTSNPN and CDR2 SVGIG (reference sequence).

About this clonotype itself: Its ends do not fully match the called genes, so a read error is possible. The CDR3 region is CASSSGTSGEYNEQCF. Written as DNA, the CDR3 is TGTGCCAGCAGCTCCGGGACTAGTGGGGAGTACAATGAGCAGTGCTTC. The chain links TRBV11-3 to TRBJ2-1; 8 positions match TRBD2. CDR1 is SGHNT, CDR2 YENEEA, per germline. The CDR3 extends over 16 amino acids.

This chain connects TRBV5-6 to TRBJ2-1; weak D call: TRBD2 (7 bases). Germline CDR1 reads SGHDT; CDR2 reads YYEEEE. Trimming cost V 10 bases and J 10 bases, with 27 bases left between them. The CDR3 length is 15 residues. The CDR3 sequence: CASSPPGGLNKEQFF. In nucleotides, the CDR3 is TGTGCCTCTTCCCCCCCGGGGGGCCTAAATAAAGAGCAGTTCTTC.

This clonotype was seen many times. The rearrangement uses TRBV7-2 and TRBJ2-5; D ambiguous. V was trimmed by 5 bases and J by 1 base, leaving 17 bases between them. The germline CDR1 and CDR2 sequences are SGHTA and FQGNSA. The CDR3 contains 16 residues. DNA of the CDR3: TGTGCCAGCAGCCGAACCATTCCGCGGAGCCAAGAGACCCAGTACTTC. Translating gives CASSRTIPRSQETQYF.

This clonotype was recorded a few times. The chain carries TRBV30 and TRBJ1-2, with TRBD1 identical over 8 bases. Germline lookup yields CDR1 GTSNPN and CDR2 SVGIG (reference sequence). The CDR3 is 14 residues long. Trimming at V came to 2 bases and at J to 6 bases, leaving 8 bases not matched to a gene. The DNA for the CDR3 is TGTGCCTGGAGTCATAGACAGGGGAGGAATGGCTACACCTTC. It is translated as CAWSHRQGRNGYTF. The full variable domain, rest sourced from reference TRBV30 and TRBJ1-2, is SQTIHQWPATLVQPVGSPLSLECTVEGTSNPNLYWYRQAAGRGLQLLFYSVGIGQISSEVPQNLSASRPQDRQFILSSKKLLLSDSGFYLCAWSHRQGRNGYTFGSGTRLTVV.

The chain couples TRBV7-9 to TRBJ2-7, with a tentative D call TRBD2 (6 bases). The CDR3 loop spans 14 amino acids. The germline V gene has CDR1 SEHNR and CDR2 FQNEAQ (reference sequence). The germline V and J ends were trimmed by 6 bases and 1 base, with 13 bases remaining between them. This CDR3 is CASRDGDSSYEQYF. CDR3 DNA sequence: TGTGCCAGCAGGGATGGGGACTCGTCCTACGAGCAGTACTTC.

This clonotype was picked up many times. The genes are TRBV5-1 and TRBJ2-7, with D perhaps matching TRBD1 (6 bases). The V gene's germline CDR1 is SGHRS and CDR2 YFSETQ. The length of the CDR3 is 14 residues. V was shortened by 4 bases and J by 7 bases, with 18 bases between the two germline ends. This CDR3 reads CASSPVNGQGEQYF. CDR3 coding DNA: TGCGCCAGCAGCCCGGTTAACGGCCAGGGGGAGCAGTACTTC.

The chain links TRBV12-3 or TRBV12-4 to TRBJ1-2; D is undetermined. The CDR3 has 12 residues. The ends were cut back, 3 bases at V and 7 bases at J, with 9 bases in the middle. For the CDR3, the DNA is TGTGCCAGCAGTTTTGTAGGAGGTGGCTACACCTTC. It codes for CASSFVGGGYTF.

This clonotype was counted between two and nine times. The rearrangement uses TRBV4-1 and TRBJ2-1; TRBD2 might be the D (5 bases). The V end lost 3 bases, the J end lost 2 bases, and 17 bases lay between the germline ends. Germline loops: CDR1 MGHRA, CDR2 YSYEKL. The CDR3 totals 17 residues. This CDR3 is CASSHTGGGLPYNEQFF. CDR3 sequence (DNA): TGCGCCAGCAGCCACACTGGAGGTGGGCTCCCCTACAATGAGCAGTTCTTC.

This clonotype was seen many times. The rearrangement joins TRBV20-1 to TRBJ2-1; D possibly matches TRBD1 or TRBD2 (5 bases each). Germline loops: CDR1 DFQATT, CDR2 SNEGSKA (reference sequence). V lost 0 bases and J 5 bases, leaving 14 bases between the germline ends. This CDR3 region has 15 residues. In DNA, the CDR3 is TGCAGTGCTAGAGATCCCCGGGACGGTAACAATGAGCAGTTCTTC. This gives the protein CSARDPRDGNNEQFF.

This clonotype was observed a few times. The chain links TRBV6-5 to TRBJ1-1, with TRBD1 matching 8 bases. The germline gives CDR1 MNHEY, CDR2 SVGAGI. The CDR3 extends over 16 amino acids. With 7 bases clipped from V and 7 bases from J, the junction kept 17 bases outside the gene matches. CDR3 residues: CASNHLPQQGAGEAFF. Written as DNA, the CDR3 is TGTGCCAGCAACCACCTCCCCCAGCAGGGGGCCGGTGAAGCTTTCTTT.